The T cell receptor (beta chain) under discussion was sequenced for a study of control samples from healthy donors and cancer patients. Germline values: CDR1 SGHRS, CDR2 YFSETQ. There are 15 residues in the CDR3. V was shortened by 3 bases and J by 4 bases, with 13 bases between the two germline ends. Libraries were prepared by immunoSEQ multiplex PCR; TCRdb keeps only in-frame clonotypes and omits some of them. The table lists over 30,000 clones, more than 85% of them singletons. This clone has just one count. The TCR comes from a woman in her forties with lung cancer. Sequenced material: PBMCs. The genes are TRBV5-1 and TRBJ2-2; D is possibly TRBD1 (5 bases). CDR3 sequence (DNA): TGCGCCAGCAGCTCGAGTCAGCAGGGCACCGGGGAGCTGTTTTTT. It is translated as CASSSSQQGTGELFF. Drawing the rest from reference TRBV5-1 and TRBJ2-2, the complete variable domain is KAGVTQTPRYLIKTRGQQVTLSCSPISGHRSVSWYQQTPGQGLQFLFEYFSETQRNKGNFPGRFSGRQFSNSRSEMNVSTLELGDSALYLCASSSSQQGTGELFFGEGSRLTVL.